This T cell receptor beta chain was sequenced in a study of T cell responses to AZD1222 COVID-19 vaccine. V lost 2 bases, J lost 4 bases, and 15 bases lay in between. The CDR3 consists of 15 residues. Germline V CDR1 and CDR2: GTSNPN, SVGIG (reference sequence). The data were produced by immunoSEQ multiplex PCR, yet TCRdb's version contains in-frame clones alone and is incomplete. The sample gives about 140,000 clones, under 95% of which show up once; just over 3% is in the top ten. Study findings and constraints: Only 5 or 6 individuals given AZD1222 were seropositive at baseline.

A note on this clone: Its antigen is unknown.

Sequenced material: peripheral blood, taken on day 0 of AZD1222 vaccination. The rearrangement uses TRBV30 and TRBJ1-5; D remains ambiguous. This clonotype was obtained from an adult in good health. CDR3 region: CAWSHPGSNNQPQHF. DNA for the CDR3: TGTGCCTGGAGTCATCCGGGGTCAAATAATCAGCCCCAGCATTTT.